This entry lists 14 T cell receptor beta chains sequenced from one sample in a study of T cell repertoires in cytomegalovirus infection. TCRdb independently ran MiXCR on the reads; one entry per CDR3 protein. Here the sample spans 600,000 to 800,000 distinct CDR3 sequences, 20% to 25% being singletons. The sample was CD8+ T cells from PBMCs. Every receptor here comes from a human donor in good health (CMV status not recorded). Some clones in this sample may be carry-over from other donors' samples.

The CDR3 coding sequence is TGTGCCAGCAGCTTAGCGTTGGGACAGGGAGAGACCCAGTACTTC. Protein product: CASSLALGQGETQYF. The chain employs TRBV7-9 and TRBJ2-5; TRBD1 matches at 9 bases. V shed 0 bases and J 4 bases; nucleotides not matched to a gene: 3. The CDR3 contains 15 residues. Germline CDR1 is SEHNR and CDR2 is FQNEAQ (reference sequence).

In its sample, this clonotype was seen a few times. The CDR3 reads CASSGISDRAKTEAFF. The CDR3 DNA is TGTGCCAGCAGTGGCATATCGGACAGGGCGAAGACTGAAGCTTTCTTT. The chain employs TRBV6-2 or TRBV6-3 and TRBJ1-1, with 8 bases matching TRBD1. This CDR3 region has 16 residues. Germline values: CDR1 MNHEY, CDR2 SVGEGT. V lost 5 bases and J lost 5; bases outside the gene matches: 13.

This clonotype was seen at least ten times. This chain joins TRBV12-5 and TRBJ1-1, with 8 bases aligning to TRBD1. CDR1 and CDR2 (germline): LGHNT, FRNRAP. The CDR3 is 13 amino acids. Unmatched junction bases numbered 8, after V lost 3 bases and J lost 11 bases. The chain's CDR3 is CASGLNSWTGAFF. The CDR3 coding sequence is TGTGCTAGTGGTTTAAACTCCTGGACAGGGGCTTTCTTT.

This clonotype has more than one count but fewer than ten. The chain recombines TRBV20-1 with TRBJ1-2; no firm D call. Trimming removed 0 bases at V and 2 bases at J, with 10 bases between. The CDR3 runs 14 residues. CDR1 is DFQATT, CDR2 SNEGSKA, per germline (reference sequence). The chain's CDR3 is CSARDRRGNYGYTF. As DNA, the CDR3 is TGCAGTGCTAGAGATCGTCGGGGAAACTATGGCTACACCTTC.

This clonotype has a handful of counts. This chain joins TRBV6-5 and TRBJ2-6; D gene uncertain. Germline CDR1 reads MNHEY; CDR2 reads SVGAGI. Trimming stripped 1 base from V and 0 bases from J, with 4 bases between. The CDR3 is made up of 15 amino acids. Here the CDR3 reads CASSYFPSGANVLTF. In DNA form, the CDR3 reads TGTGCCAGCAGTTACTTTCCCTCTGGGGCCAACGTCCTGACTTTC.

In its sample, this clonotype was seen many times. V is TRBV6-2 or TRBV6-3 and J is TRBJ2-1; 11 bases agree with TRBD2. This CDR3 has 17 amino acids. V shed 0 bases, J shed 8 bases, and the junction held 9 bases outside the gene matches. The V gene's germline CDR1 is MNHEY and CDR2 SVGEGT. The CDR3 sequence is CASSYSTTSGGHDEQFF. DNA for the CDR3: TGTGCCAGCAGTTACTCGACAACTAGCGGGGGTCACGATGAGCAGTTCTTC.

This clonotype was detected only a few times. V usage is TRBV28 and J usage is TRBJ2-1; D may be TRBD1 or TRBD2 (7 bases each). This CDR3 region has 18 residues. Germline CDR1 and CDR2: MDHEN and SYDVKM. Trimming stripped 6 bases from V and 0 bases from J, with 21 bases between. For the CDR3, the DNA is TGTGCCAGCAGCCCTAAGGGGGCGGGGGCCCCCTCCTACAATGAGCAGTTCTTC. The encoded protein is CASSPKGAGAPSYNEQFF. Combining the CDR3 with reference TRBV28 and TRBJ2-1 gives the whole variable domain DVKVTQSSRYLVKRTGEKVFLECVQDMDHENMFWYRQDPGLGLRLIYFSYDVKMKEKGDIPEGYSVSREKKERFSLILESASTNQTSMYLCASSPKGAGAPSYNEQFFGPGTRLTVL.

Turning to this clonotype: Relative to the germline gene, one junction end is altered; a read error may explain this. The genes are TRBV7-6 and TRBJ2-2, with TRBD1 matching over 9 bases. Germline V gene lookup returns CDR1 SGHVS and CDR2 FNYEAQ. This CDR3 is built from 16 residues. The CDR3 region has the DNA TGTGCCAGCAGCTTAGCCGGGACAGGGAACCCCGGGGAGCTGTTTTTT. Translating gives CASSLAGTGNPGELFF.

This clonotype was detected only a few times. This chain joins TRBV4-3 and TRBJ1-3; tentatively, D is TRBD1 (5 bases). This CDR3 comprises 16 residues. Trimming stripped 0 bases from V and 1 base from J, with 10 bases between. Germline-derived CDR1 and CDR2 are LGHNA and YSLEER. The CDR3 protein is CASSQDVGGSGNTIYF. DNA of the CDR3: TGCGCCAGCAGCCAAGATGTGGGGGGTTCTGGAAACACCATATATTTT.

This clonotype has a count of ten or more. The CDR3, as DNA: TGTGCCAGCAGCTTAAGGAGGGGCAATCAGCCCCAGCATTTT. Translating it yields CASSLRRGNQPQHF. This chain links TRBV7-2 with TRBJ1-5, with D unresolved. There are 14 residues in the CDR3. V lost 2 bases and J lost 2, with 7 bases in between. In germline, CDR1 is SGHTA, CDR2 FQGNSA.

For the CDR3, the DNA is TGTGCCAGCAGTGGGACAGGGTGGGCTACCGAGCAGTACGTC. Amino acid sequence: CASSGTGWATEQYV. V and J are TRBV6-2 or TRBV6-3 and TRBJ2-7, with TRBD1 identical over 9 bases. Trimming removed 5 bases from V and 6 bases from J; junction bases left unmatched: 8. Germline-derived CDR1 and CDR2 are MNHEY and SVGEGT. The CDR3 covers 14 residues.

Only a few counts were recorded for this clonotype. The chain carries TRBV7-9 and TRBJ2-7, with TRBD1 matching over 7 bases. CDR3 size: 16 residues. Germline-derived CDR1 and CDR2 are SEHNR and FQNEAQ (reference sequence). V shed 5 bases and J 2 bases; nucleotides not matched to a gene: 12. In nucleotides, the CDR3 is TGTGCCAGCAGCCTTCTTCGACAGGGTAGGACCTACGAGCAGTACTTC. It yields the protein CASSLLRQGRTYEQYF.

With respect to this clonotype: A much larger clone lies one base from this, so it may be a read error. This chain links TRBV28 with TRBJ2-1, with TRBD1 as a possible D gene (5 bases). The V end was cut by 4 bases, the J end by 3 bases, with 10 bases between. CDR1 is MDHEN and CDR2 is SYDVKM in the germline V gene. The CDR3 spans 14 residues. The CDR3 spells CASSYFGHYNEQFF. The CDR3 DNA reads TGTGCCAGCAGTTACTTCGGACACTACAATGAGCAGTTCTTC.

This clonotype occurred many times. The chain combines TRBV12-3 or TRBV12-4 with TRBJ1-4, with D unresolved. V was cut by 3 bases and J by 0 bases, with 11 bases left in between. This CDR3 has 16 amino acids. In nucleotides, the CDR3 is TGTGCCAGCAGTTTTTGGTCAATTGCAACTAATGAAAAACTGTTTTTT. Protein: CASSFWSIATNEKLFF.